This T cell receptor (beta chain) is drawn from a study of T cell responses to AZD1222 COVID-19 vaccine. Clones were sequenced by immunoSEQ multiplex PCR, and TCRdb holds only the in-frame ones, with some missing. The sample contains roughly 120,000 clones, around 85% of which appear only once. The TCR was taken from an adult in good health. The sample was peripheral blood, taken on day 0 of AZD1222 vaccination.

CDR3 nucleotide sequence: TGTGCCAGCAGTGAAGTCCCGGATCAGCCCCAGCATTTT. It specifies CASSEVPDQPQHF. The chain recombines TRBV6-1 with TRBJ1-5; D is undetermined. Germline values: CDR1 MNHNS, CDR2 SASEGT. The CDR3 extends over 13 amino acids. Trimming took 1 base from V and 5 from J, leaving 6 bases between them.